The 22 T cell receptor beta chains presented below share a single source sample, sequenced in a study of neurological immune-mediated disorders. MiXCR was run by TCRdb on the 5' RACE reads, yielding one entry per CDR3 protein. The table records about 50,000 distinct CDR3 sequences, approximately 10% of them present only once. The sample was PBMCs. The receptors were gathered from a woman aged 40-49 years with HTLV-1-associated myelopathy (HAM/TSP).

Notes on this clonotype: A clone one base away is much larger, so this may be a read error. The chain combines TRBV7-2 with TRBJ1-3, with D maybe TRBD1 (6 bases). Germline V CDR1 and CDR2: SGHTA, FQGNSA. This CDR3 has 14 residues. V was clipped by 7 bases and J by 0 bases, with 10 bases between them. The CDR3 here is CASTDSPSGNTIYF. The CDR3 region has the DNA TGTGCCAGCACGGACAGTCCCTCTGGAAACACCATATATTTT.

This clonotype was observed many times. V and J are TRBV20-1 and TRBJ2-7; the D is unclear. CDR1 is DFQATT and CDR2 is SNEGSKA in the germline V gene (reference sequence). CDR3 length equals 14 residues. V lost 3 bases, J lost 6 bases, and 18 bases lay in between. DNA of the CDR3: TGCAGTGCTAGTGTAGGCCCTACTTTTCCCGAGCAGTACTTC. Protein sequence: CSASVGPTFPEQYF.

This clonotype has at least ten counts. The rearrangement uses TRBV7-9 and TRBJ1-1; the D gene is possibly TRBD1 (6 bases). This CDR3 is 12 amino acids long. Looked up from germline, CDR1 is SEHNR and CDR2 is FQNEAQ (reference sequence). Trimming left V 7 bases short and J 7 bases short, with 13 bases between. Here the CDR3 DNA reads TGTGCCAGCACCAATAGACAGGTTGAAGCTTTCTTT. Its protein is CASTNRQVEAFF.

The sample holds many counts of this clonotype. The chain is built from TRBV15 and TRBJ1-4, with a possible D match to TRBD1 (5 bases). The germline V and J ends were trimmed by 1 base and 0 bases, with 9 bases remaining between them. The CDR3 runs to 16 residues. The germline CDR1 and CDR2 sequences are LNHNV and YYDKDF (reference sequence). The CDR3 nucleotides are TGTGCCACCAGCAGAGGACAGAGTTCAACTAATGAAAAACTGTTTTTT. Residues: CATSRGQSSTNEKLFF.

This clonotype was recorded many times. CDR3 loop: CASSQEGMSGGFQETQYF. The CDR3 coding sequence is TGTGCCAGCAGCCAAGAGGGTATGAGCGGGGGATTCCAAGAGACCCAGTACTTC. The rearrangement uses TRBV4-2 and TRBJ2-5, with TRBD2 identical over 8 bases. V lost 0 bases, J lost 1 base, and 10 bases stayed unmatched. Germline V gives CDR1 LGHNA, CDR2 YNFKEQ. The CDR3 sequence is 18 residues long.

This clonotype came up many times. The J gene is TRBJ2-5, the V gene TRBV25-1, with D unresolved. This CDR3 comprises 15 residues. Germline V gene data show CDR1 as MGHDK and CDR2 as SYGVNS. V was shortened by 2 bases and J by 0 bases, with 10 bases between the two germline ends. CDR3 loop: CASSERRNDQETQYF. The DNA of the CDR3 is TGTGCCAGCAGTGAACGAAGGAATGACCAAGAGACCCAGTACTTC.

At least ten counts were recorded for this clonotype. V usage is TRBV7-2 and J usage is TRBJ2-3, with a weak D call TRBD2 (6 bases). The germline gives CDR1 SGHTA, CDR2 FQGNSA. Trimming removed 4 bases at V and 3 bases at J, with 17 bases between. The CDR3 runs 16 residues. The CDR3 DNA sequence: TGTGCCAGCAGCTCTACCGGGGTAGCGGCAACAGATACGCAGTATTTT. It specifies CASSSTGVAATDTQYF.

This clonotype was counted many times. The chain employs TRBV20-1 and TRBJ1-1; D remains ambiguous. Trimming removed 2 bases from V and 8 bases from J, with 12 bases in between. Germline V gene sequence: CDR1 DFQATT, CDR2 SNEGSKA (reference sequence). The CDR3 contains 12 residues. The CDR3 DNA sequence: TGCAGTGCTAGAAGACACATCGGGGAAGCTTTCTTT. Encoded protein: CSARRHIGEAFF.

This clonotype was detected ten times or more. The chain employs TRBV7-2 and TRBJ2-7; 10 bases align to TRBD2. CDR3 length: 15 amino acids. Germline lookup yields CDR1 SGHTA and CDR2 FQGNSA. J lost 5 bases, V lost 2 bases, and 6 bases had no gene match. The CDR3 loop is CASSLRPSGGDEQYF. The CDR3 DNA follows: TGTGCCAGCAGCTTACGTCCGAGCGGGGGGGACGAGCAGTACTTC.

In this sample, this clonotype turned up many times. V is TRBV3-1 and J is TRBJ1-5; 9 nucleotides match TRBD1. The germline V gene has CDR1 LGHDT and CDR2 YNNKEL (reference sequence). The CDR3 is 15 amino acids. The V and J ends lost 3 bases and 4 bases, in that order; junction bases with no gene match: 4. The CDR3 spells CASSQRQGENQPQHF. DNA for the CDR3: TGTGCCAGCAGCCAGAGACAGGGGGAAAATCAGCCCCAGCATTTT.

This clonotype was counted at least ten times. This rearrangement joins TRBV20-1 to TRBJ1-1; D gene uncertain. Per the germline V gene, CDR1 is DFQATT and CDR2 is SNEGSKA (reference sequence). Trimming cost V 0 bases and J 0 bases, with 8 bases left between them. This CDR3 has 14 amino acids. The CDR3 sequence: CSARDPAMNTEAFF. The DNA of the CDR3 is TGCAGTGCTAGAGACCCAGCCATGAACACTGAAGCTTTCTTT.

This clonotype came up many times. The CDR3 nucleotides read TGTGCCAGCTCCATAGCGGGGGGGTTCACAGATACGCAGTATTTT. It specifies CASSIAGGFTDTQYF. The chain employs TRBV5-6 and TRBJ2-3, with 11 bases lining up with TRBD2. After removal of 7 bases from V and 2 bases from J, the junction contained 6 bases not matched to a gene. The germline gives CDR1 SGHDT, CDR2 YYEEEE. The CDR3 is made up of 15 amino acids.

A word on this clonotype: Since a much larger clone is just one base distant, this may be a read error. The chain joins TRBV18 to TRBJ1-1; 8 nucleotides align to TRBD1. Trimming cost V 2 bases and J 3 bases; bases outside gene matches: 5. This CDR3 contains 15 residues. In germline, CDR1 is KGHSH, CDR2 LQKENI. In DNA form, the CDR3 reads TGTGCCAGCTCACCAAGGGACAGGCGGGACACTGAAGCTTTCTTT. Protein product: CASSPRDRRDTEAFF.

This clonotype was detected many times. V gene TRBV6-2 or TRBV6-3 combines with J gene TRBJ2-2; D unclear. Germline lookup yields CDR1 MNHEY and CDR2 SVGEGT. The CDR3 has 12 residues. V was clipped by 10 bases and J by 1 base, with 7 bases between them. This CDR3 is CAIRQNTGELFF. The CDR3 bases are TGTGCCATAAGACAGAACACCGGGGAGCTGTTTTTT.

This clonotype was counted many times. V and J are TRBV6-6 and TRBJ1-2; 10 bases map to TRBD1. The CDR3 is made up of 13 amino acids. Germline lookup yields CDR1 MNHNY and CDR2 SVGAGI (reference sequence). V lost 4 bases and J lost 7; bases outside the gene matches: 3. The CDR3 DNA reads TGTGCCAGCAGTTGGGACAGGGGAATTGGCTACACCTTC. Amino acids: CASSWDRGIGYTF.

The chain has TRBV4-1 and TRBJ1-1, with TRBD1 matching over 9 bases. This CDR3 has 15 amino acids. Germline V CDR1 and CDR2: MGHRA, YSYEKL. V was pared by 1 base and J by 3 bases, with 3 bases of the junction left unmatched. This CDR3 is CASSQGDRDDTEAFF. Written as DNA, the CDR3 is TGCGCCAGCAGCCAAGGGGACAGGGATGACACTGAAGCTTTCTTT.

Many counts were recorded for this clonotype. The CDR3 sequence is CASSNRDREGEQYF. The CDR3 bases are TGTGCCAGCAGCAACAGGGACAGGGAGGGCGAGCAGTACTTC. V gene TRBV21-1 combines with J gene TRBJ2-7; the D segment call TRBD1 is taken from the table without a DNA check. TRBV21-1 is listed as a pseudogene. The CDR3 is 14 residues long.

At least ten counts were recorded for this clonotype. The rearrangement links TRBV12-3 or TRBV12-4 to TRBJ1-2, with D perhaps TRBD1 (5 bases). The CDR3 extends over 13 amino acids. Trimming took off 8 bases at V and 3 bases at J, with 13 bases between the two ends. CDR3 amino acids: CASAFGTDYGYTF. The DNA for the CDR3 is TGTGCCAGCGCCTTCGGGACCGACTATGGCTACACCTTC.

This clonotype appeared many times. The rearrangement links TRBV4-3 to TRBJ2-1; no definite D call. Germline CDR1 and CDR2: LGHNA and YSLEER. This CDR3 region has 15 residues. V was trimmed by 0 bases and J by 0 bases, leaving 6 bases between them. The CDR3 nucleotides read TGCGCCAGCAGCCAAGATCGGAGCTCCTACAATGAGCAGTTCTTC. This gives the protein CASSQDRSSYNEQFF.

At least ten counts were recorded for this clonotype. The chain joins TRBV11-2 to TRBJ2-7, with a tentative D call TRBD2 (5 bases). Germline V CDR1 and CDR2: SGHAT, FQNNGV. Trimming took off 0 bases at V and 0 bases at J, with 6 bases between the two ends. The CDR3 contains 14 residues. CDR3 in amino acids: CASSLDSASYEQYF. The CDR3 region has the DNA TGTGCCAGCAGCTTAGATAGCGCCTCCTACGAGCAGTACTTC.

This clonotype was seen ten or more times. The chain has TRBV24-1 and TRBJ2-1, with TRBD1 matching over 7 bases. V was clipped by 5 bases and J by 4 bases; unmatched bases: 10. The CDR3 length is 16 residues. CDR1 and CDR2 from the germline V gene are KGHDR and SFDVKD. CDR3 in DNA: TGTGCCACCAGTGCCTTGGACAGGCCCGATTACAATGAGCAGTTCTTC. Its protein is CATSALDRPDYNEQFF.

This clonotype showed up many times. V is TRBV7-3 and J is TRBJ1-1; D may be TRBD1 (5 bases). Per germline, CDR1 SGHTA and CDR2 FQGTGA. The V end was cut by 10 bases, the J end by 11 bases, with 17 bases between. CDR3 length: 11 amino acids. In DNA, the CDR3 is TGTGCCAATTACAGGAGCGAGGTCGCTTTCTTT. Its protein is CANYRSEVAFF. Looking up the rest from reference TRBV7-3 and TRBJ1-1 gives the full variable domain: GAGVSQTPSNKVTEKGKYVELRCDPISGHTALYWYRQSLGQGPEFLIYFQGTGAADDSGLPNDRFFAVRPEGSVSTLKIQRTERGDSAVYLCANYRSEVAFFGQGTRLTVV.